The 26 T cell receptor beta chains given below trace back to one sample, sequenced in a study of T-cell reconstitution after alpha-beta-depleted transplantation in children. The library targeted TCRbeta and was prepared with unique molecular identifiers. TCRdb ran MiXCR on the PCR reads and lists one entry per CDR3 protein. The sample holds fewer than 550,000 distinct CDR3 sequences, more than 9.5% seen once. This specimen was PBMCs, mostly from graft donor cells, taken 180 days after TCRalphabeta/CD19-depleted stem cell transplant. These receptors originate from a female patient aged 2 to 10 who had a stem cell transplant for aplastic anemia, so the T cells may come from the graft donor.

The CDR3 DNA follows: TGTGCCAGCAGTTACTCGACTAGCGGGTCCAATGAGCAGTTCTTC. Protein: CASSYSTSGSNEQFF. This chain links TRBV6-5 with TRBJ2-1; TRBD2 matches at 10 bases. This CDR3 region has 15 residues. The trim removed 0 bases at V and 6 bases at J, leaving 2 bases unmatched. Germline V lookup: CDR1 MNHEY, CDR2 SVGAGI.

This clonotype was seen a few times. The rearrangement uses TRBV29-1 and TRBJ2-7, with 10 bases that match TRBD2. The CDR3 sequence is 17 residues long. Germline V gene sequence: CDR1 SQVTM, CDR2 ANQGSEA. The V segment lost 1 base and the J segment 4 bases; nucleotides outside the gene matches: 13. CDR3 loop: CSVEGASGLAGVYEQYF. The CDR3 coding sequence is TGCAGCGTTGAAGGGGCAAGTGGCCTAGCGGGAGTATACGAGCAGTACTTC.

This clonotype appeared many times. The gene calls are TRBV29-1 and TRBJ2-1; the D gene is possibly TRBD2 (7 bases). Germline CDR1 SQVTM, CDR2 ANQGSEA. Trimming cost V 3 bases and J 0 bases, with 12 bases left between them. The CDR3 loop spans 15 amino acids. In DNA form, the CDR3 reads TGCAGCGTTGAGGGGGGGCTCAGCTCCTACAATGAGCAGTTCTTC. Protein sequence: CSVEGGLSSYNEQFF.

V and J are TRBV15 and TRBJ2-1; D remains ambiguous. Germline CDR1 and CDR2: LNHNV and YYDKDF (reference sequence). V lost 3 bases to trimming and J lost 7 bases, with 7 bases between them. This CDR3 region has 12 residues. The CDR3 here is CATSSELNEQFF. The CDR3 DNA follows: TGTGCCACCAGCAGTGAATTGAATGAGCAGTTCTTC.

V usage is TRBV7-2 and J usage is TRBJ2-7; tentatively, D is TRBD2 (5 bases). Looked up from germline, CDR1 is SGHTA and CDR2 is FQGNSA. V dropped 1 base and J dropped 6 bases, with 10 bases sitting between them. The CDR3 spans 13 residues. DNA of the CDR3: TGTGCCAGCAGCTTAGGACCCGCGGGCGAGCAGTACGTC. Translated, it gives CASSLGPAGEQYV.

This clonotype was detected only a few times. The chain combines TRBV18 with TRBJ1-1; D possibly corresponds to TRBD1 (5 bases). The CDR3 has 15 residues. V was shortened by 1 base and J by 1 base, with 10 bases between the two germline ends. The germline gives CDR1 KGHSH, CDR2 LQKENI. CDR3 in DNA: TGTGCCAGCTCACCACTTATAACAGGGAACACTGAAGCTTTCTTT. It encodes CASSPLITGNTEAFF.

The gene calls are TRBV30 and TRBJ2-2, with TRBD1 as a possible D gene (6 bases). V gave up 7 bases and J gave up 2 bases, with 8 bases separating them. The CDR3 is 12 residues long. Looked up from germline, CDR1 is GTSNPN and CDR2 is SVGIG (reference sequence). This CDR3 reads CASDRNTGELFF. DNA of the CDR3: TGTGCCTCGGACAGAAACACCGGGGAGCTGTTTTTT.

The chain couples TRBV12-3 or TRBV12-4 to TRBJ2-3; no clear D. Trimming removed 5 bases from V and 4 bases from J, with 13 bases in between. The CDR3 loop spans 14 amino acids. CDR3 nucleotides: TGTGCCAGCAGTCCCCTCCGGGCCGCAGATACGCAGTATTTT. Encoded protein: CASSPLRAADTQYF.

This clonotype was recorded at least ten times. The rearrangement uses TRBV5-1 and TRBJ2-7, with D possibly matching TRBD1 (5 bases). Germline CDR1 reads SGHRS; CDR2 reads YFSETQ. There are 13 residues in the CDR3. V dropped 3 bases and J dropped 3 bases, with 10 bases sitting between them. Here the CDR3 reads CASSYGHFYEQYF. Here the CDR3 DNA reads TGCGCCAGCAGCTACGGACATTTCTACGAGCAGTACTTC.

The chain is built from TRBV20-1 and TRBJ2-7; D is perhaps TRBD2 (7 bases). The CDR3 runs 13 residues. With 1 base removed from V and 6 bases from J, the gap between germline ends came to 13 bases. Germline V gene sequence: CDR1 DFQATT, CDR2 SNEGSKA (reference sequence). The CDR3 spells CSARGGGAGEQYV. In DNA form, the CDR3 reads TGCAGTGCTAGAGGGGGGGGCGCGGGCGAGCAGTACGTC.

There are a few counts of this clonotype. The J gene is TRBJ1-2, the V gene TRBV7-2, with 8 bases fitting TRBD1. The germline CDR1 and CDR2 sequences are SGHTA and FQGNSA. The CDR3 totals 16 residues. Germline trimming cut 5 bases from V and 4 bases from J; bases unmatched to any gene: 12. Here the CDR3 DNA reads TGTGCCAGCAGCCCGAGGGCAGGGGGCGAGGGCTATGGCTACACCTTC. Translation: CASSPRAGGEGYGYTF.

This clonotype was counted only a few times. The CDR3 reads CASSLDRPAALGNTIYF. The CDR3 DNA reads as TGCGCCAGCAGCTTGGATCGGCCGGCCGCTTTGGGTAACACCATATATTTT. The chain joins TRBV5-1 to TRBJ1-3, with D unresolved. The CDR3 is 17 residues long. V lost 0 bases, J lost 7 bases, and 20 bases lay in between. Germline values: CDR1 SGHRS, CDR2 YFSETQ.

The CDR3 loop is CASRPLPTTAEAFF. The CDR3 nucleotides read TGTGCCAGCAGGCCTTTGCCGACTACTGCTGAAGCTTTCTTT. The J gene is TRBJ1-1, the V gene TRBV6-1; D is unresolved. Trimming left V 6 bases short and J 6 bases short, with 17 bases between. Germline CDR1 and CDR2: MNHNS and SASEGT. The CDR3 runs to 14 residues.

CDR3: CSASTGTARYEQYF. DNA of the CDR3: TGCAGTGCTAGTACCGGGACAGCGAGGTACGAGCAGTACTTC. The rearrangement joins TRBV20-1 to TRBJ2-7; 7 bases align to TRBD1. Per the germline V gene, CDR1 is DFQATT and CDR2 is SNEGSKA (reference sequence). V shed 3 bases, J shed 4 bases, and the junction held 9 bases outside the gene matches. This CDR3 has 14 amino acids.

The chain joins TRBV5-8 to TRBJ1-4, with TRBD1 as a possible D gene (5 bases). Trimming took 7 bases from V and 7 from J, leaving 20 bases between them. CDR1 is SGHTS and CDR2 is YDEGEE in the germline V gene. This CDR3 contains 15 residues. The CDR3: CASFGRGGGAEKLFF. CDR3 DNA sequence: TGTGCCAGCTTTGGAAGGGGCGGAGGGGCTGAAAAACTGTTTTTT.

This sequence joins TRBV28 and TRBJ1-5; 11 positions agree with TRBD1. J lost 10 bases, V lost 6 bases, and 8 bases had no gene match. The CDR3 is 14 amino acids. Germline V CDR1 and CDR2: MDHEN, SYDVKM. CDR3: CASRVGQGASPQHF. The CDR3 region has the DNA TGTGCCAGCAGGGTCGGACAGGGGGCATCACCCCAGCATTTT.

This clonotype was picked up a small number of times. The V gene is TRBV11-2, the J gene TRBJ2-3, with 12 bases that match TRBD2. The V segment lost 1 base and the J segment 2 bases; nucleotides outside the gene matches: 10. Germline values: CDR1 SGHAT, CDR2 FQNNGV. The CDR3 has 19 amino acids. Written as DNA, the CDR3 is TGTGCCAGCAGCTTAGTTACTAGCGGGAGGTCCCTGAACACAGATACGCAGTATTTT. It yields the protein CASSLVTSGRSLNTDTQYF.

This clonotype was seen more than once but under ten times. The chain employs TRBV11-2 and TRBJ2-3, with 10 bases matching TRBD2. This CDR3 comprises 19 residues. V lost 2 bases to trimming and J lost 6 bases; unmatched junction nucleotides: 17. Germline assignment: CDR1 SGHAT and CDR2 FQNNGV. The CDR3, as DNA: TGTGCCAGCAGCTTACGACCTAGCGGGAGATGGGGGTCAAGGGATACGCAGTATTTT. Translation: CASSLRPSGRWGSRDTQYF.

This clonotype turned up a few times. J is TRBJ2-3 and V is TRBV12-3 or TRBV12-4; D gene unclear. The CDR3 runs 14 residues. The V end was cut by 5 bases, the J end by 2 bases, with 11 bases between. The CDR3 bases are TGTGCCAGCAGTCTCTGGCGGACCACAGATACGCAGTATTTT. Translation gives CASSLWRTTDTQYF.

The DNA of the CDR3 is TGCAGCGTTGACCACCGGACTAGCGGGGGCAGTTTGGCCCAGTACTTC. Its protein product is CSVDHRTSGGSLAQYF. The J gene is TRBJ2-5, the V gene TRBV29-1; TRBD2 matches at 13 bases. Per germline, CDR1 SQVTM and CDR2 ANQGSEA. The trim removed 3 bases at V and 9 bases at J, leaving 13 bases unmatched. CDR3 length: 16 amino acids. The full variable domain, its missing parts supplied by reference TRBV29-1 and TRBJ2-5, is SAVISQKPSRDICQRGTSLTIQCQVDSQVTMMFWYRQQPGQSLTLIATANQGSEATYESGFVIDKFPISRPNLTFSTLTVSNMSPEDSSIYLCSVDHRTSGGSLAQYFGPGTRLLVL.

This clonotype was detected a few times. V is TRBV24-1 and J is TRBJ1-6; D is undetermined. The CDR3 covers 14 residues. Looked up from germline, CDR1 is KGHDR and CDR2 is SFDVKD. The V and J ends lost 2 bases and 5 bases respectively, with 6 bases between them. CDR3 nucleotides: TGTGCCACCAGTGATTCTTTCGATAATTCACCCCTCCACTTT. It is translated as CATSDSFDNSPLHF.

In its sample, this clonotype was seen a few times. The chain employs TRBV29-1 and TRBJ2-2; TRBD1 matches 9 bases. Trimming removed 7 bases from V and 3 bases from J; junction bases left unmatched: 3. Germline-derived CDR1 and CDR2 are SQVTM and ANQGSEA. CDR3 length equals 13 residues. CDR3 residues: CSAGTGYTGELFF. CDR3 DNA: TGCAGCGCCGGGACAGGGTACACCGGGGAGCTGTTTTTT.

This clonotype came up a few times. This chain connects TRBV28 to TRBJ2-5, with D possibly matching TRBD2 (6 bases). This CDR3 comprises 15 residues. CDR1 is MDHEN, CDR2 SYDVKM, per germline. V dropped 6 bases and J dropped 1 base, with 15 bases sitting between them. This CDR3 is CASSHYRGIQETQYF. CDR3 nucleotides: TGTGCCAGCAGCCACTATCGGGGGATCCAAGAGACCCAGTACTTC.

Written as DNA, the CDR3 is TGTGCCAGCAGCCCATACCCGGCCGTCTCCTACGAGCAGTACGTC. It codes for CASSPYPAVSYEQYV. The J gene is TRBJ2-7, the V gene TRBV13; D remains unclear. The germline CDR1 and CDR2 sequences are PRHDT and FYEKMQ (reference sequence). V gave up 5 bases and J gave up 0 bases, with 14 bases separating them. The CDR3 has 15 amino acids.

The CDR3 DNA reads as TGCAGTGCTAGAGGCGGGAGGTCTAGCACAGATACGCAGTATTTT. This sequence encodes CSARGGRSSTDTQYF. This chain uses TRBV20-1 with TRBJ2-3; TRBD2 matches at 8 bases. In germline, CDR1 is DFQATT, CDR2 SNEGSKA (reference sequence). The V segment lost 1 base and the J segment 0 bases; nucleotides outside the gene matches: 3. The CDR3 covers 15 residues.

The V gene is TRBV12-5, the J gene TRBJ1-5; D is ambiguous. CDR3 length equals 14 residues. Germline-derived CDR1 and CDR2 are LGHNT and FRNRAP. Trimming removed 3 bases at V and 7 bases at J, with 13 bases between. The CDR3 sequence is CASGLQMLPQPQHF. The CDR3 region has the DNA TGTGCTAGTGGTTTACAGATGCTGCCCCAGCCCCAGCATTTT.